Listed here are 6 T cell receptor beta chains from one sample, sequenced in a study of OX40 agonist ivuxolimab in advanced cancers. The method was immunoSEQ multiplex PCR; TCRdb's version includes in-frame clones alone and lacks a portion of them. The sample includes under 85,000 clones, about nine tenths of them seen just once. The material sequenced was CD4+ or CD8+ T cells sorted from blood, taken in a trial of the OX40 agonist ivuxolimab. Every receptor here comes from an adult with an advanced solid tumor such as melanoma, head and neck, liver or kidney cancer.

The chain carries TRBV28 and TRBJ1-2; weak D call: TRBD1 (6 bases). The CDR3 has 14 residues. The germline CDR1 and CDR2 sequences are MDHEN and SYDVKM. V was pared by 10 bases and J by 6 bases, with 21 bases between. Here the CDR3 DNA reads TGTGCCATCCCAAACGAAACAGGGTCGGATGGCTACACCTTC. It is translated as CAIPNETGSDGYTF.

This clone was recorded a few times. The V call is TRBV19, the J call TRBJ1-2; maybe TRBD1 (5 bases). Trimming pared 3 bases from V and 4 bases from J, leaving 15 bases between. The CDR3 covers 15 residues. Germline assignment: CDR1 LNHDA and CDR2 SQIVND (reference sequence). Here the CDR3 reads CASSIGGRDVYGYTF. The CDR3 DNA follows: TGTGCCAGTAGTATCGGGGGAAGGGATGTCTATGGCTACACCTTC.

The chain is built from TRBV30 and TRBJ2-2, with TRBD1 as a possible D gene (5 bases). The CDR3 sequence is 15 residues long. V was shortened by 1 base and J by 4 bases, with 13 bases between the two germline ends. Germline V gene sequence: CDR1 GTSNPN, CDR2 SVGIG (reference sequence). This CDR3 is CAWSADSEPTGELFF. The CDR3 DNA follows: TGTGCCTGGAGTGCTGACAGTGAACCCACCGGGGAGCTGTTTTTT. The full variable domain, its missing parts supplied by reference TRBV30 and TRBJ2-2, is SQTIHQWPATLVQPVGSPLSLECTVEGTSNPNLYWYRQAAGRGLQLLFYSVGIGQISSEVPQNLSASRPQDRQFILSSKKLLLSDSGFYLCAWSADSEPTGELFFGEGSRLTVL.

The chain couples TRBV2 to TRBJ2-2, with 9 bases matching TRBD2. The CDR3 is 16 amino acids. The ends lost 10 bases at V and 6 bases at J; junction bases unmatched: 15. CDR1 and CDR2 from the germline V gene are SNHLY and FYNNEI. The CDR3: CANLEGAGGPAGELFF. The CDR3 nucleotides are TGTGCCAACCTTGAGGGAGCGGGGGGCCCCGCCGGGGAGCTGTTTTTT.

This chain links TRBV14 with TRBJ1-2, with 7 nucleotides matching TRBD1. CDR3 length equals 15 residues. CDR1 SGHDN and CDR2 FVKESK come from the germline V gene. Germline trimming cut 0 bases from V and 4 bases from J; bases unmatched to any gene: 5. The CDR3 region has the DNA TGTGCCAGCAGCCAAGATTTACAGGGGCGCTATGGCTACACCTTC. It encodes CASSQDLQGRYGYTF.

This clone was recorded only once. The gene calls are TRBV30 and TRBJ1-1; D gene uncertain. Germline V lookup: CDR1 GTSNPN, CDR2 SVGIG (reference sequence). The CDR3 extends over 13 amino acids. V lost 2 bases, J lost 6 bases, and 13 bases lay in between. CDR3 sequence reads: CAWSKFRGAEAFF. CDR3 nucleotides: TGTGCCTGGAGTAAATTTCGGGGTGCTGAAGCTTTCTTT.